A selection of T cell receptor beta chains follows, all from one sample in a study of T-cell reconstitution after alpha-beta-depleted transplantation in children. TCRdb reprocessed the PCR reads with MiXCR, giving one entry per CDR3 protein. The data show a few hundred thousand distinct CDR3 sequences, with around 27% seen just once and 30% to 45% held by the top ten. Here the sequenced sample was PBMCs, taken before TCRalphabeta/CD19-depleted stem cell transplant. These receptors all come from a boy in the first two years of life with Wiskott-Aldrich syndrome, due to receive a stem cell transplant. The CDR3 runs from the conserved cysteine through the conserved F or W. The D gene is left open where the match is weak. The listing skips clone size in some rows; elsewhere it reads once, few, many or a size class.

>-|TRBV12-3/TRBV12-4|-|TRBJ2-1
CASSQVGEAGEQFF
TGTGCCAGCAGCCAAGTGGGGGAGGCCGGTGAGCAGTTCTTC
>-|TRBV4-1|TRBD1|TRBJ2-1
CASSQDRAGGSYNEQFF
TGCGCCAGCAGCCAAGATCGGGCAGGGGGCTCCTACAATGAGCAGTTCTTC
>few|TRBV13|TRBD1|TRBJ2-2
CASSFGQGWTGELFF
TGTGCCAGCAGCTTTGGACAGGGGTGGACCGGGGAGCTGTTTTTT
>many|TRBV5-1|-|TRBJ2-1
CASSLGQRQGEQFF
TGCGCCAGCAGCTTGGGGCAGCGGCAAGGTGAGCAGTTCTTC
>-|TRBV20-1|-|TRBJ2-1
CSTWKRTLAGEQFF
TGCAGTACCTGGAAGAGGACTTTAGCAGGCGAGCAGTTCTTC
>-|TRBV12-3/TRBV12-4|-|TRBJ2-5
CASSLRTGLRAAQYF
TGTGCCAGCAGTCTGCGGACTGGACTCCGGGCGGCCCAGTACTTC
>few|TRBV15|-|TRBJ2-7
CATSRGLVSYEQYF
TGTGCCACCAGCAGAGGACTAGTTTCCTACGAGCAGTACTTC
>few|TRBV6-5|-|TRBJ1-1
CASSYSMTVMNTEAFF
TGTGCCAGCAGTTACTCGATGACGGTTATGAACACTGAAGCTTTCTTT
>few|TRBV7-2|TRBD2|TRBJ2-2
CASSATSGRNTGELFF
TGTGCCAGCAGCGCAACTAGCGGACGAAACACCGGGGAGCTGTTTTTT
>-|TRBV5-1|-|TRBJ2-5
CASSLRGIQETQYF
TGCGCCAGCAGCTTGAGGGGCATCCAAGAGACCCAGTACTTC